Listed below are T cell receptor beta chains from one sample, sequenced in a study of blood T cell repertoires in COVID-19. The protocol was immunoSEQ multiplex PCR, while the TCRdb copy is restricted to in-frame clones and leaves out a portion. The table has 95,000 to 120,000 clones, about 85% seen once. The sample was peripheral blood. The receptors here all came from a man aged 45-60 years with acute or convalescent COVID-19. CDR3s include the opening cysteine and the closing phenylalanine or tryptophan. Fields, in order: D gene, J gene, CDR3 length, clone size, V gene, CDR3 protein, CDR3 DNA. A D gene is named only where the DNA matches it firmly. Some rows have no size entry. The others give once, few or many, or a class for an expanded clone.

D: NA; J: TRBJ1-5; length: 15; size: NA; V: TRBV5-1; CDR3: CASSSSGMSDQPQHF; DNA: TGCGCCAGCAGCAGTTCAGGGATGTCGGATCAGCCCCAGCATTTT
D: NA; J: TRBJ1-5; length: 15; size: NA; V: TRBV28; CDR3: CASSFGGGSNQPQHF; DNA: TGTGCCAGCAGTTTTGGGGGGGGAAGCAATCAGCCCCAGCATTTT
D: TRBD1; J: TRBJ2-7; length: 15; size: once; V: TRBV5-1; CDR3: CASSLGDRATYEQYF; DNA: TGCGCCAGCAGCTTGGGGGACAGGGCTACCTACGAGCAGTACTTC
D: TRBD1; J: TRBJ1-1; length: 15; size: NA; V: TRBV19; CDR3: CASSIDRAMNTEAFF; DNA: TGTGCCAGTAGTATCGACAGGGCAATGAACACTGAAGCTTTCTTT
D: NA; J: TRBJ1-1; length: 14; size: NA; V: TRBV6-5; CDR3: CASSEGYSRTEAFF; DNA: TGTGCCAGCAGCGAGGGCTACAGCAGGACTGAAGCTTTCTTT
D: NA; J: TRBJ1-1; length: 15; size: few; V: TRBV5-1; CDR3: CASSLGQGQGTEAFF; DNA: TGCGCCAGCAGCTTGGGGCAGGGTCAGGGCACTGAAGCTTTCTTT
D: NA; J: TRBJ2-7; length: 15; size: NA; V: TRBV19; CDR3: CASSPKGTLSYEQYF; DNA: TGTGCCAGTAGTCCGAAGGGGACACTTTCCTACGAGCAGTACTTC
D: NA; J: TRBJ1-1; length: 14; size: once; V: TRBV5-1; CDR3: CASSRDGGNTEAFF; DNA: TGCGCCAGCTCTCGGGACGGGGGGAACACTGAAGCTTTCTTT
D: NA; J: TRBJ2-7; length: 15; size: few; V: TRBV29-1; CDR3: CSVVVNPILTYEQYF; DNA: TGCAGCGTAGTCGTTAATCCCATACTCACCTACGAGCAGTACTTC
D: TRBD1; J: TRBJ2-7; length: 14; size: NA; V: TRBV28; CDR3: CASSFRRGNYEQYF; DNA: TGTGCCAGCAGTTTTCGCAGGGGGAACTACGAGCAGTACTTC
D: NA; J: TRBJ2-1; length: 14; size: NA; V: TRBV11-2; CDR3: CASSPRGDNNEQFF; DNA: TGTGCCAGCAGCCCCAGGGGGGACAACAATGAGCAGTTCTTC
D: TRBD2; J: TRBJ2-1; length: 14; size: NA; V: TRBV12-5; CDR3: CASGRTSDYNEQFF; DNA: TGTGCTAGTGGTAGGACTAGCGACTACAATGAGCAGTTCTTC
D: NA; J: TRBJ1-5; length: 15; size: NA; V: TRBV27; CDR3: CASSDTGPWVRPQHF; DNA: TGTGCCAGCAGTGATACAGGTCCTTGGGTGAGGCCCCAGCATTTT
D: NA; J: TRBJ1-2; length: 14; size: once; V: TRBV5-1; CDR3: CASSLAVQGHGYTF; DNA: TGCGCCAGCAGCTTGGCCGTGCAGGGGCATGGCTACACCTTC
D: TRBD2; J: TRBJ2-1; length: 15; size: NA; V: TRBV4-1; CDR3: CASSPLAGGSNEQFF; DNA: TGCGCCAGCAGCCCACTAGCGGGGGGGTCAAATGAGCAGTTCTTC
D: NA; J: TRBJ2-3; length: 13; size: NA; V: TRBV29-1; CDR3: CSAGKQPTDAQYF; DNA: TGCAGCGCCGGGAAACAGCCAACAGATGCGCAGTATTTT
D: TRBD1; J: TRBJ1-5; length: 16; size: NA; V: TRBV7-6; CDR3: CASSLGPGGYNQPQHF; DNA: TGTGCCAGCAGCTTAGGGCCAGGGGGATACAATCAGCCCCAGCATTTT
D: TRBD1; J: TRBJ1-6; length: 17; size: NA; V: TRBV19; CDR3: CASSPGQESSYNSPLHF; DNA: TGTGCCAGTAGTCCCGGACAGGAGAGCTCCTATAATTCACCCCTCCACTTT
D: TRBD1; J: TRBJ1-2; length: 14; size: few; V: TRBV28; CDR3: CASSYGQGARGYTF; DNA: TGTGCCAGCAGTTACGGACAGGGGGCGCGAGGCTACACCTTC
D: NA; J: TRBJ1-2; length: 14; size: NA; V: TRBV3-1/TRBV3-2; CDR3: CASSQQGVVIGYTF; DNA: TGTGCCAGCAGCCAACAGGGTGTAGTGATCGGCTACACCTTC
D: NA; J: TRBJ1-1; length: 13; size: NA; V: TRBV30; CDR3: CAWIPDKNTEAFF; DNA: TGTGCCTGGATCCCGGACAAGAACACTGAAGCTTTCTTT
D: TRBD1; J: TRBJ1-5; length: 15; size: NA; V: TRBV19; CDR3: CASSIGTGGVQPQHF; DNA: TGTGCCAGTAGTATTGGGACAGGGGGTGTTCAGCCCCAGCATTTT
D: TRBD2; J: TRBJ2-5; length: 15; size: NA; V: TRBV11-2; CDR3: CASTRQRGGQETQYF; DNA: TGTGCCAGCACCCGCCAGCGGGGGGGACAAGAGACCCAGTACTTC
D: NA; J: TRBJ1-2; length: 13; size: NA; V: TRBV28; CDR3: CASRLLGGRGYTF; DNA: TGTGCCAGCAGACTACTCGGAGGGCGCGGCTACACCTTC
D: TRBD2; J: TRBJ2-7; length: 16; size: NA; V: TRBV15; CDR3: CATSRETSGGSNEQYF; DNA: TGTGCCACCAGCAGAGAGACTAGCGGGGGGTCCAACGAGCAGTACTTC
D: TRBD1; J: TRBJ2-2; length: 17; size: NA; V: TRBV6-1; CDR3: CASSGGGQGGGTGELFF; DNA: TGTGCCAGCAGTGGCGGGGGACAGGGGGGAGGCACCGGGGAGCTGTTTTTT
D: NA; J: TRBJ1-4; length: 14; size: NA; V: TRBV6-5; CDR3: CASSKAGKNEKLFF; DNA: TGTGCCAGCTCCAAGGCGGGGAAGAATGAAAAACTGTTTTTT